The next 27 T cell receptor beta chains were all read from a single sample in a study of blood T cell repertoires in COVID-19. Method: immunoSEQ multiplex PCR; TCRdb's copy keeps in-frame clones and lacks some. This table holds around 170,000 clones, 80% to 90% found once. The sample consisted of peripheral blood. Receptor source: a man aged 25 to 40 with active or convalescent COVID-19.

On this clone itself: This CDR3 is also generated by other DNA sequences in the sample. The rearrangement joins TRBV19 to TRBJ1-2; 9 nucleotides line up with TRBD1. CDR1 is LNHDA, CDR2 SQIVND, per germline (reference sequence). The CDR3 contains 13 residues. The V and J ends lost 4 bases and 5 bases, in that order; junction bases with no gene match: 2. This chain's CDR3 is CASSTGQGYGYTF. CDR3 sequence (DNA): TGTGCCAGTAGTACAGGACAGGGGTATGGCTACACCTTC.

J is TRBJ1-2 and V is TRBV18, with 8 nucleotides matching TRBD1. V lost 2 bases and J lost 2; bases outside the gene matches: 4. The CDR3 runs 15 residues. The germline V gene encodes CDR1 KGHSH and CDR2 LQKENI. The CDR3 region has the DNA TGTGCCAGCTCACCAGACAGGGGTACAAACTATGGCTACACCTTC. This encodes CASSPDRGTNYGYTF.

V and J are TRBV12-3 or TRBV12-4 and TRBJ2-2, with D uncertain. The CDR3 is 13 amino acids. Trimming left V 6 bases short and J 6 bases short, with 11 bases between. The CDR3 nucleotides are TGTGCCAGCAGCCTCCCCAGCGCCGGGGAGCTGTTTTTT. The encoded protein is CASSLPSAGELFF.

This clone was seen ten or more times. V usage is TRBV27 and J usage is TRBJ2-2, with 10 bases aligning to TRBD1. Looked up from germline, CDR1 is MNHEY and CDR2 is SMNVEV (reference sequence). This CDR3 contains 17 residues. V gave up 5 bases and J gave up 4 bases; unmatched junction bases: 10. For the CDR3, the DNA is TGTGCCAGCAGTCCCCCCCGACAGGGGGCAAGCACCGGGGAGCTGTTTTTT. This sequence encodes CASSPPRQGASTGELFF.

The chain's CDR3 is CASTLGGQGAEKLFF. CDR3 DNA: TGTGCCAGCACCTTGGGCGGACAGGGGGCGGAAAAACTGTTTTTT. The V gene is TRBV28, the J gene TRBJ1-4; 11 nucleotides line up with TRBD1. V gave up 7 bases and J gave up 8 bases; unmatched junction bases: 9. Germline lookup yields CDR1 MDHEN and CDR2 SYDVKM. CDR3 length equals 15 residues. Using reference TRBV28 and TRBJ1-4 for the parts outside the CDR3, the full variable domain is DVKVTQSSRYLVKRTGEKVFLECVQDMDHENMFWYRQDPGLGLRLIYFSYDVKMKEKGDIPEGYSVSREKKERFSLILESASTNQTSMYLCASTLGGQGAEKLFFGSGTQLSVL.

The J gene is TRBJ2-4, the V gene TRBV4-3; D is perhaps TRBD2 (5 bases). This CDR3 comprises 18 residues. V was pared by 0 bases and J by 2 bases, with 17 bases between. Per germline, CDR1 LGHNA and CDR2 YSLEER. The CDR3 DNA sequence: TGCGCCAGCAGCCAAGATAGAGCGCTAGCTGGCACCAAAAACATTCAGTACTTC. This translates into CASSQDRALAGTKNIQYF.

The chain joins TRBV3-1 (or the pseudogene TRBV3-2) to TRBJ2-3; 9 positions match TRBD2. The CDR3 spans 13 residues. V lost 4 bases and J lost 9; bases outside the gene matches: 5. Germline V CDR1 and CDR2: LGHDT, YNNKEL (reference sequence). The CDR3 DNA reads TGTGCCAGCAGCCCTCCGGGACTAGCAACGCAGTATTTT. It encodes CASSPPGLATQYF.

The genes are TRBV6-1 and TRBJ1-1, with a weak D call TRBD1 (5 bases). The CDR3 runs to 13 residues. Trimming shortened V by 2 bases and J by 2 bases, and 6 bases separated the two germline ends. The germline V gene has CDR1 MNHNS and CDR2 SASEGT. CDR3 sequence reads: CASSEQGNTEAFF. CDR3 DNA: TGTGCCAGCAGTGAACAGGGAAACACTGAAGCTTTCTTT.

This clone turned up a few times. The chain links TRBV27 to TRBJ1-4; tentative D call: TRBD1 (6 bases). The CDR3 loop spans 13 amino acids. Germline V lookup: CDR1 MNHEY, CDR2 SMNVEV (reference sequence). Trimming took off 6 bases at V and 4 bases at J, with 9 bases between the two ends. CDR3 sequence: CASSPDSNEKLFF. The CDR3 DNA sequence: TGTGCCAGCAGCCCGGACAGTAATGAAAAACTGTTTTTT.

The CDR3: CARSLIYQPQHF. In DNA, the CDR3 is TGTGCCAGAAGCTTGATCTATCAGCCCCAGCATTTT. The chain couples TRBV5-3 to TRBJ1-5; D is unclear. TRBV5-3 is treated as an ORF (open reading frame) with a function not yet certain. CDR3 size: 12 residues. The V end lost 1 base, the J end lost 5 bases, and 4 bases lay between the germline ends.

CDR3 sequence reads: CASSLEMATGGTEAFF. CDR3 coding DNA: TGTGCCAGCAGCTTAGAAATGGCCACCGGAGGGACTGAAGCTTTCTTT. The rearrangement joins TRBV11-2 to TRBJ1-1; D is unresolved. Germline V lookup: CDR1 SGHAT, CDR2 FQNNGV. V shed 0 bases and J shed 5 bases, with 16 bases lying between them. This CDR3 region has 16 residues.

The CDR3 DNA reads as TGTGCCAGCAGCTTGGGACAGGGGGCCCACGAGCAGTACGTC. It translates to CASSLGQGAHEQYV. The genes are TRBV7-9 and TRBJ2-7; 12 positions agree with TRBD1. Losses at the gene ends were 3 bases for V and 5 bases for J; bases not matched to a gene: 2. The CDR3 spans 14 residues. CDR1 is SEHNR and CDR2 is FQNEAQ in the germline V gene (reference sequence).

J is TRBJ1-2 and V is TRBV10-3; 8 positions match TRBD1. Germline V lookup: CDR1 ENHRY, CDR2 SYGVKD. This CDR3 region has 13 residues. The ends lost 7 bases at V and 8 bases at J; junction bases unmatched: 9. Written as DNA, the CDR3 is TGTGCCATCACCATAGACAGGGGTAACGGCTACACCTTC. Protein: CAITIDRGNGYTF.

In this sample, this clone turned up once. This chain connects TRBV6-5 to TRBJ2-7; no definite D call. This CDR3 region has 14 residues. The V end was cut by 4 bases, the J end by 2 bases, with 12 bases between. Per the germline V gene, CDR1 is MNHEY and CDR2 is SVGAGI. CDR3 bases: TGTGCCAGCAGTTCCTCTGGAGTGGCCTACGAGCAGTACGTC. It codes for CASSSSGVAYEQYV.

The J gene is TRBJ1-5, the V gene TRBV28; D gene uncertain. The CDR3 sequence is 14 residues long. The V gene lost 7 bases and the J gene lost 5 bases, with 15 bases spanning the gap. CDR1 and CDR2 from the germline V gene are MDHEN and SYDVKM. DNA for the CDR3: TGTGCCAGCATCCCTCATGGGCAGTATCAGCCCCAGCATTTT. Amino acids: CASIPHGQYQPQHF.

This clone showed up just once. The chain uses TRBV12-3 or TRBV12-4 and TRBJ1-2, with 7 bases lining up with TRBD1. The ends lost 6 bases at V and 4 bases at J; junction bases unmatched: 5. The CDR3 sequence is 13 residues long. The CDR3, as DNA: TGTGCCAGCAGATCGACAGGGATCTATGGCTACACCTTC. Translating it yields CASRSTGIYGYTF.

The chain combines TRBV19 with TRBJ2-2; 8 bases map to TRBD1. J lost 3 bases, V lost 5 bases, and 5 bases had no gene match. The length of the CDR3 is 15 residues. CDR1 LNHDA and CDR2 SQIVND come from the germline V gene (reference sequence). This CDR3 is CASSPDRGYTGELFF. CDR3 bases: TGTGCCAGTAGTCCCGACAGGGGATACACCGGGGAGCTGTTTTTT.

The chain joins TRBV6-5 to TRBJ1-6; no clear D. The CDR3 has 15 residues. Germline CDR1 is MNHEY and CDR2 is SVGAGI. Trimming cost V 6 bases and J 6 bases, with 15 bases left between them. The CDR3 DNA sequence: TGTGCCAGCAGGACACCTGGAGGGAGTAATTCACCCCTCCACTTT. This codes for CASRTPGGSNSPLHF.

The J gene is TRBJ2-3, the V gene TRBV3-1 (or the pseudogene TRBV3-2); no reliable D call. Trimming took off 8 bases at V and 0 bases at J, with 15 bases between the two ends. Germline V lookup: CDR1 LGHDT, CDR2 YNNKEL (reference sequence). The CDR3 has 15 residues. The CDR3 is CASGCLIPSTDTQYF. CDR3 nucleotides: TGTGCCAGCGGCTGCCTGATACCTAGCACAGATACGCAGTATTTT.

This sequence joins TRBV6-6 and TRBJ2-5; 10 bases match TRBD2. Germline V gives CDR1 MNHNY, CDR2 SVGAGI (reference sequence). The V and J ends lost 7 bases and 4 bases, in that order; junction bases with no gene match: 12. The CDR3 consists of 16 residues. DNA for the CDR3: TGTGCCAGCAAAGAGAGCGGGGGGGCCGGTCGAGAGACCCAGTACTTC. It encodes CASKESGGAGRETQYF.

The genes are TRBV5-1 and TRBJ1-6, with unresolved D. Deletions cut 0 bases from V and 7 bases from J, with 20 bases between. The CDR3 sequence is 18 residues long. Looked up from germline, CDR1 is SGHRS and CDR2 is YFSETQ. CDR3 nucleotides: TGCGCCAGCAGCTTGGAAAATTTTGCTGGAGGTAGGAATTCACCCCTCCACTTT. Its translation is CASSLENFAGGRNSPLHF.

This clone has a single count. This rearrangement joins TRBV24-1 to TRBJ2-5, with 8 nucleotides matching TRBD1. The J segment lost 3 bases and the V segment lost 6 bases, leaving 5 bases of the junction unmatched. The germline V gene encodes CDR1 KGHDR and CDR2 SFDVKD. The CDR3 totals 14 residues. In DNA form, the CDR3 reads TGTGCCACCAGTCCCCGGACAGGGAAAGAGACCCAGTACTTC. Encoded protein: CATSPRTGKETQYF.

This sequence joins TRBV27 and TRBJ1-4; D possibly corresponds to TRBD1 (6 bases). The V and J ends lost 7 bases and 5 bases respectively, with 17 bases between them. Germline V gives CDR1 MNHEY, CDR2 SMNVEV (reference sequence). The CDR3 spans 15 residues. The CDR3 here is CASTDLGQSNEKLFF. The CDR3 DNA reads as TGTGCCAGCACGGATTTAGGACAGTCGAATGAAAAACTGTTTTTT.

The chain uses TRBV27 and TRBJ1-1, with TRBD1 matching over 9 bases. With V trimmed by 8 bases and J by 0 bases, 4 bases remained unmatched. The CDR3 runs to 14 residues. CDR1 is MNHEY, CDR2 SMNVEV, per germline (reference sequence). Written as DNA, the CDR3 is TGTGCCAGCCGAACAGGGGGCTTGAACACTGAAGCTTTCTTT. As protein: CASRTGGLNTEAFF.

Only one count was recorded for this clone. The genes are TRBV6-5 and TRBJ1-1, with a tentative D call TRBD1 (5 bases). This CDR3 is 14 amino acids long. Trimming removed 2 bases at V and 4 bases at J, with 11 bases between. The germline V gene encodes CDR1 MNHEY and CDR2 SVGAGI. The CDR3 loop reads CASSYGALATEAFF. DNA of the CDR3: TGTGCCAGCAGTTACGGGGCGTTGGCCACTGAAGCTTTCTTT.

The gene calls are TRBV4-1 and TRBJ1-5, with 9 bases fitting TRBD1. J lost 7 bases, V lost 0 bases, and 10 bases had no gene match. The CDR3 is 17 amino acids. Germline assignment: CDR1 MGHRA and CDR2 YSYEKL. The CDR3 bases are TGCGCCAGCAGCCAAGATTCTTCGAGGACAGGGGCCCAGCCCCAGCATTTT. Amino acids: CASSQDSSRTGAQPQHF.

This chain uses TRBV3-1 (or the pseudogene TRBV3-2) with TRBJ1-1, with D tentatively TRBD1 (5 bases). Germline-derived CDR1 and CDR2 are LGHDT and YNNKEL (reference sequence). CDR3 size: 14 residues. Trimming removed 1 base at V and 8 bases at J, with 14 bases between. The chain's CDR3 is CASSQGGGVGEAFF. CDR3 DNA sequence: TGTGCCAGCAGCCAAGGTGGGGGGGTAGGGGAAGCTTTCTTT.